These 22 T cell receptor beta chains were all obtained from the same sample, sequenced in a study of cytomegalovirus exposure and HLA in healthy donors. Primers for the PCR totalled 60 Vbeta and 13 Jbeta. Data came from immunoSEQ multiplex PCR; TCRdb stores just in-frame clones and leaves some out. The sample has roughly 100,000 clones, around 79% seen once. The sample consisted of PBMCs. The receptors derive from a man over 45 in good health and CMV-seropositive.

This clone was observed a handful of times. The rearrangement uses TRBV6-6 and TRBJ2-7, with a tentative D call TRBD1 (6 bases). The CDR3 spans 14 residues. The V gene's germline CDR1 is MNHNY and CDR2 SVGAGI (reference sequence). Deletions cut 6 bases from V and 2 bases from J, with 14 bases between. The CDR3 protein is CASSLKGQTYEQYF. The DNA for the CDR3 is TGTGCCAGCAGCTTGAAGGGACAAACCTACGAGCAGTACTTC.

A note on this clone: Other DNA sequences in this sample translate to the same CDR3. This chain joins TRBV25-1 and TRBJ2-1; 7 bases align to TRBD1. CDR3 length: 15 amino acids. V dropped 1 base and J dropped 7; count of bases not matched to a gene: 7. The germline CDR1 and CDR2 sequences are MGHDK and SYGVNS. The CDR3 DNA sequence: TGTGCCAGCAGTGAATCATCCGCCAGGGGGAATGAGCAGTTCTTC. Its protein is CASSESSARGNEQFF.

The chain recombines TRBV15 with TRBJ1-1; possible D gene TRBD1, 5 bases. The CDR3 totals 15 residues. Germline CDR1 reads LNHNV; CDR2 reads YYDKDF (reference sequence). V was pared by 3 bases and J by 2 bases, with 13 bases between. The chain's CDR3 is CATSRGGRINTEAFF. CDR3 bases: TGTGCCACCAGCAGGGGGGGACGGATTAACACTGAAGCTTTCTTT.

This chain links TRBV6-5 with TRBJ1-1; D not certain. Germline lookup yields CDR1 MNHEY and CDR2 SVGAGI. CDR3 size: 14 residues. V dropped 3 bases and J dropped 1 base, with 9 bases sitting between them. The CDR3 reads CASSYPGRNTEAFF. For the CDR3, the DNA is TGTGCCAGCAGTTATCCAGGCAGGAACACTGAAGCTTTCTTT.

This clone was detected a few times. The chain carries TRBV28 and TRBJ2-1, with D unclear. Germline CDR1 and CDR2: MDHEN and SYDVKM. The CDR3 totals 11 residues. V lost 7 bases, J lost 8 bases, and 9 bases lay in between. The CDR3 DNA follows: TGTGCCAGCACCCTCCGCGATGAGCAGTTCTTC. Translated, it gives CASTLRDEQFF.

The rearrangement joins TRBV5-8 to TRBJ2-1, with TRBD2 identical over 7 bases. CDR1 and CDR2 from the germline V gene are SGHTS and YDEGEE. The CDR3 has 16 residues. V shed 0 bases, J shed 7 bases, and the junction held 10 bases outside the gene matches. CDR3 sequence reads: CASSLGSPSGRNEQFF. CDR3 DNA: TGTGCCAGCAGCTTGGGGTCGCCTAGCGGAAGGAATGAGCAGTTCTTC.

V gene TRBV5-1 combines with J gene TRBJ1-1; D call uncertain. The CDR3 is 15 residues long. V gave up 0 bases and J gave up 4 bases, with 13 bases separating them. Germline lookup yields CDR1 SGHRS and CDR2 YFSETQ. Written as DNA, the CDR3 is TGCGCCAGCAGCTTGGGTGAGGAGTATGTCACTGAAGCTTTCTTT. This gives the protein CASSLGEEYVTEAFF.

This sequence joins TRBV19 and TRBJ2-2; 8 bases match TRBD1. The CDR3 extends over 16 amino acids. In germline, CDR1 is LNHDA, CDR2 SQIVND (reference sequence). Germline trimming cut 4 bases from V and 1 base from J; bases unmatched to any gene: 5. The DNA of the CDR3 is TGTGCCAGTAGTACACGGACAGGGAGGAACACCGGGGAGCTGTTTTTT. It yields the protein CASSTRTGRNTGELFF.

There are a few counts of this clone. The chain is built from TRBV7-2 and TRBJ2-5; a possible D gene is TRBD1 (6 bases). V lost 1 base and J 1 base, leaving 7 bases between the germline ends. The CDR3 is made up of 14 amino acids. Germline CDR1 and CDR2: SGHTA and FQGNSA. The CDR3 coding sequence is TGTGCCAGCAGCTTAGGGACAGCCCAAGAGACCCAGTACTTC. This gives the protein CASSLGTAQETQYF.

The V call is TRBV7-7, the J call TRBJ2-2, with TRBD1 identical over 8 bases. Per germline, CDR1 SSHAT and CDR2 FNYEAQ (reference sequence). The CDR3 loop spans 14 amino acids. J gave up 4 bases and V 6 bases, and 4 bases lay outside the gene matches. This chain's CDR3 is CASRRTGITGELFF. The CDR3 nucleotides read TGTGCCAGCAGGAGGACAGGGATCACCGGGGAGCTGTTTTTT.

This chain uses TRBV28 with TRBJ2-5, with 7 positions matching TRBD2. The CDR3 runs 13 residues. Trimming cost V 2 bases and J 5 bases; bases outside gene matches: 2. In germline, CDR1 is MDHEN, CDR2 SYDVKM. The CDR3 nucleotides are TGTGCCAGCAGTTTACAGGGAGGGGAGACCCAGTACTTC. Protein: CASSLQGGETQYF.

V usage is TRBV19 and J usage is TRBJ2-1, with D tentatively TRBD1 (5 bases). CDR1 LNHDA and CDR2 SQIVND come from the germline V gene (reference sequence). Trimming shortened V by 3 bases and J by 0 bases, and 15 bases separated the two germline ends. The CDR3 extends over 17 amino acids. The CDR3 reads CASSISQRGSSYNEQFF. CDR3 DNA: TGTGCCAGTAGTATCTCCCAAAGGGGCAGCTCCTACAATGAGCAGTTCTTC.

V gene TRBV27 combines with J gene TRBJ1-2, with a tentative D call TRBD1 (5 bases). This CDR3 comprises 14 residues. Germline assignment: CDR1 MNHEY and CDR2 SMNVEV (reference sequence). V shed 5 bases and J shed 6 bases, with 16 bases lying between them. The CDR3 loop reads CASSPSTDIDGYTF. The CDR3 DNA sequence: TGTGCCAGCAGTCCCTCGACAGACATCGATGGCTACACCTTC.

For the CDR3, the DNA is TGTGCCAGCAGTTTAGGTGTGGGGACTGTGAATGAGCAGTTCTTC. It translates to CASSLGVGTVNEQFF. The J gene is TRBJ2-1, the V gene TRBV28; weak D call: TRBD2 (6 bases). The germline V and J ends were trimmed by 2 bases and 7 bases, with 15 bases remaining between them. Germline V gene sequence: CDR1 MDHEN, CDR2 SYDVKM. The CDR3 length is 15 residues.

Concerning this clone: The junction and the germline gene differ at one end; a read error may be behind it. The V and J genes are TRBV4-3 and TRBJ2-2, with 10 bases matching TRBD1. This CDR3 is 14 amino acids long. Per the germline V gene, CDR1 is LGHNA and CDR2 is YSLEER. The CDR3 DNA is TGCGCCAGCGGCCAGGGACAGGGGACCGGGGAGCTGTTTTTT. Its protein product is CASGQGQGTGELFF.

This clone appeared a single time. The rearrangement uses TRBV4-1 and TRBJ2-7, with 7 bases matching TRBD1. Trimming at V came to 1 base and at J to 3 bases, leaving 3 bases not matched to a gene. Germline V lookup: CDR1 MGHRA, CDR2 YSYEKL. The CDR3 has 14 residues. This CDR3 reads CASSQGTGDYEQYF. The CDR3 DNA sequence: TGCGCCAGCAGCCAAGGGACAGGAGACTACGAGCAGTACTTC.

V usage is TRBV13 and J usage is TRBJ1-4, with 8 bases aligning to TRBD1. The CDR3 has 16 amino acids. The germline V gene has CDR1 PRHDT and CDR2 FYEKMQ (reference sequence). The trim removed 5 bases at V and 8 bases at J, leaving 13 bases unmatched. CDR3 in amino acids: CASSIKTGTGWEKLFF. In nucleotides, the CDR3 is TGTGCCAGCAGCATTAAAACCGGGACAGGATGGGAAAAACTGTTTTTT. Using reference TRBV13 and TRBJ1-4 for the parts outside the CDR3, the full variable domain is AAGVIQSPRHLIKEKRETATLKCYPIPRHDTVYWYQQGPGQDPQFLISFYEKMQSDKGSIPDRFSAQQFSDYHSELNMSSLELGDSALYFCASSIKTGTGWEKLFFGSGTQLSVL.

The chain joins TRBV7-9 to TRBJ1-4; D is unresolved. The CDR3 spans 14 residues. The germline V gene encodes CDR1 SEHNR and CDR2 FQNEAQ (reference sequence). V dropped 3 bases and J dropped 4 bases, with 9 bases sitting between them. CDR3 coding DNA: TGTGCCAGCAGCTTGCTCCCGAGTAATGAAAAACTGTTTTTT. Protein sequence: CASSLLPSNEKLFF.

Only a few counts were recorded for this clone. This chain uses TRBV19 with TRBJ2-5; 11 bases match TRBD1. Germline-derived CDR1 and CDR2 are LNHDA and SQIVND (reference sequence). V was pared by 3 bases and J by 4 bases, with 4 bases of the junction left unmatched. This CDR3 region has 15 residues. CDR3 sequence reads: CASSMRTGGGETQYF. The CDR3, as DNA: TGTGCCAGTAGTATGCGGACAGGGGGCGGAGAGACCCAGTACTTC.

V and J are TRBV7-2 and TRBJ2-7, with 8 bases that match TRBD1. This CDR3 has 12 residues. Germline trimming cut 5 bases from V and 7 bases from J; bases unmatched to any gene: 4. Germline V gene lookup returns CDR1 SGHTA and CDR2 FQGNSA. The CDR3 DNA reads as TGTGCCAGCAGCGCCCGACAGGGGGAGCAGTACTTC. This sequence encodes CASSARQGEQYF.

The chain carries TRBV6-1 and TRBJ2-5; TRBD2 agrees at 7 bases. Germline CDR1 MNHNS, CDR2 SASEGT. The CDR3 is 14 residues long. V gave up 7 bases and J gave up 5 bases; unmatched junction bases: 10. CDR3 bases: TGTGCCAGCAAGTCGGGACTGCGGGGGGAGACCCAGTACTTC. This gives the protein CASKSGLRGETQYF.

Turning to this clone: In the same sample, other DNA sequences code for this CDR3. The chain recombines TRBV10-1 with TRBJ2-7, with D tentatively TRBD2 (6 bases). The CDR3 totals 14 residues. Germline V gene sequence: CDR1 WNHNN, CDR2 SYGVQD (reference sequence). V lost 3 bases, J lost 3 bases, and 12 bases lay in between. CDR3 sequence: CASSEGTGVYEQYF. The CDR3 region has the DNA TGCGCCAGCAGTGAAGGGACTGGAGTCTACGAGCAGTACTTC.